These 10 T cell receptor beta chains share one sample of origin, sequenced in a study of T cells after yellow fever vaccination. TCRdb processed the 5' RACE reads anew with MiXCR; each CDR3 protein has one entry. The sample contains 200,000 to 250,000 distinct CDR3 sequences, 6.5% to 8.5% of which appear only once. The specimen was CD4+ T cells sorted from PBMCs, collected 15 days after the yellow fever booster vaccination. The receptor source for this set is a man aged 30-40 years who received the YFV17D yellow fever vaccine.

The CDR3 loop is CASSFGGARPGGTEAFF. CDR3 nucleotide sequence: TGTGCCAGCAGTTTCGGCGGGGCGCGACCCGGAGGTACTGAAGCTTTCTTT. This sequence joins TRBV28 and TRBJ1-1; D may be TRBD1 (5 bases). This CDR3 contains 17 residues. Trimming left V 3 bases short and J 5 bases short, with 22 bases between. Germline assignment: CDR1 MDHEN and CDR2 SYDVKM.

The CDR3 region is CASSPAGARNYEQYF. Here the CDR3 DNA reads TGTGCCAGCAGTCCCGCCGGGGCCCGAAATTACGAGCAGTACTTC. The rearrangement joins TRBV25-1 to TRBJ2-7, with D possibly being TRBD1 or TRBD2 (5 bases each). V lost 5 bases and J 4 bases, leaving 18 bases between the germline ends. From germline, CDR1 is MGHDK and CDR2 SYGVNS. CDR3 size: 15 residues.

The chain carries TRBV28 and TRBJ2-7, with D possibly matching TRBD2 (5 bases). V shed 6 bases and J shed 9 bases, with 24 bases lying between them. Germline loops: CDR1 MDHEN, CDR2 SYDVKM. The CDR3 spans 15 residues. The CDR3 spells CASSPPERSFAGQYF. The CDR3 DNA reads TGTGCCAGCAGCCCCCCCGAGCGGAGCTTCGCGGGGCAGTACTTC.

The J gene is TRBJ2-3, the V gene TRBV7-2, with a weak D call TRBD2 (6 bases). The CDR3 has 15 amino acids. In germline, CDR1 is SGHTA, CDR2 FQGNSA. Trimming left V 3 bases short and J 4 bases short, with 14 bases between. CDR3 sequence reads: CASSLTGSRADTQYF. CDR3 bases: TGTGCCAGCAGCTTGACCGGGAGTAGAGCAGATACGCAGTATTTT. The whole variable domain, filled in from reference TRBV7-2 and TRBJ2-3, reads GAGVSQSPSNKVTEKGKDVELRCDPISGHTALYWYRQSLGQGLEFLIYFQGNSAPDKSGLPSDRFSAERTGGSVSTLTIQRTQQEDSAVYLCASSLTGSRADTQYFGPGTRLTVL.

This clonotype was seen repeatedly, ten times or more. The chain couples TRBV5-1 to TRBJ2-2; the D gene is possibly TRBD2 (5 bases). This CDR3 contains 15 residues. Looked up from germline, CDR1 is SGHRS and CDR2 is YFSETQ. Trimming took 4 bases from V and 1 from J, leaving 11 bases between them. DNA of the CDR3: TGCGCCAGCAGCCCGGACGGGAAGAACACCGGGGAGCTGTTTTTT. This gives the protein CASSPDGKNTGELFF. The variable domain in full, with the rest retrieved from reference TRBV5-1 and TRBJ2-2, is KAGVTQTPRYLIKTRGQQVTLSCSPISGHRSVSWYQQTPGQGLQFLFEYFSETQRNKGNFPGRFSGRQFSNSRSEMNVSTLELGDSALYLCASSPDGKNTGELFFGEGSRLTVL.

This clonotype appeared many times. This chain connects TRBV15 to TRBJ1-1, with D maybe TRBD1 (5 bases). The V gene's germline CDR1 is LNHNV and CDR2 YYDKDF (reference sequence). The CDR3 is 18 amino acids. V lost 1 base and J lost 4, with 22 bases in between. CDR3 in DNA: TGTGCCACCAGCAGAGCCCTCTCAGGGCGCAGAGGGAGCACTGAAGCTTTCTTT. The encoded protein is CATSRALSGRRGSTEAFF.

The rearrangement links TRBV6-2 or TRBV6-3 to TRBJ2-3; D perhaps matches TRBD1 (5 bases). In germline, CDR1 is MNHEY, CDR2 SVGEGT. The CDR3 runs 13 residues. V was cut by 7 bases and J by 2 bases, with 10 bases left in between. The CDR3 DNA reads TGTGCCAGCACCCAGGGAAACACAGATACGCAGTATTTT. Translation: CASTQGNTDTQYF.

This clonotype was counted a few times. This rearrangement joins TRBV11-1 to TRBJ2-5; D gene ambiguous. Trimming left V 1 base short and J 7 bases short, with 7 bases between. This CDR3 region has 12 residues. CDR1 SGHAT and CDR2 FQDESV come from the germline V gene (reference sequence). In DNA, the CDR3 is TGTGCCAGCAGCTTAGAGATCGGGACCCAGTACTTC. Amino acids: CASSLEIGTQYF. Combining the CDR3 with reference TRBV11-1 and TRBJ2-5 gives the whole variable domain EAEVAQSPRYKITEKSQAVAFWCDPISGHATLYWYRQILGQGPELLVQFQDESVVDDSQLPKDRFSAERLKGVDSTLKIQPAELGDSAMYLCASSLEIGTQYFGPGTRLLVL.

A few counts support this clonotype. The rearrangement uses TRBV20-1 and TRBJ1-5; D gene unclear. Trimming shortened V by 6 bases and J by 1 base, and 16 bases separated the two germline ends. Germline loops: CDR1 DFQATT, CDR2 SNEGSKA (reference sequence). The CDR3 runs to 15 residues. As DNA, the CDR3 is TGCAGTGCCAGAAGAAGGCCCGAGAGCAATCAGCCCCAGCATTTT. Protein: CSARRRPESNQPQHF.

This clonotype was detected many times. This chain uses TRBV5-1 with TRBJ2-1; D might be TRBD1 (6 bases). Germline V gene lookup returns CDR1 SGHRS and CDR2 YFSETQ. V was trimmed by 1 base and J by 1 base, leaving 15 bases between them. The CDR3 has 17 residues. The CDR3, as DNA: TGCGCCAGCAGCTTGCCAAAGACAGGAGAATCCTACAATGAGCAGTTCTTC. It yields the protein CASSLPKTGESYNEQFF.